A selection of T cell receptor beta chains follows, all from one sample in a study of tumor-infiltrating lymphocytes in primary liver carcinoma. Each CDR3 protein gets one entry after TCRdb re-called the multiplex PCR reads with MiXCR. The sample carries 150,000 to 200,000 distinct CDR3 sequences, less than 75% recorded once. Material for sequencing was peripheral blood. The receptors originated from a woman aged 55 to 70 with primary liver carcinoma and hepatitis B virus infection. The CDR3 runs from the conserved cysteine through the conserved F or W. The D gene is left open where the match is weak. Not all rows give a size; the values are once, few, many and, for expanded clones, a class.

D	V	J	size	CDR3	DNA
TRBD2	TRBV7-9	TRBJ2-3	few	CASNEAGGPDTQYF	TGTGCCAGCAACGAAGCGGGAGGGCCTGATACGCAGTATTTT
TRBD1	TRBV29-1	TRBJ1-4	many	CSVDAPRDSATKLFF	TGCAGCGTTGATGCCCCTCGGGACAGTGCGACGAAACTGTTTTTT
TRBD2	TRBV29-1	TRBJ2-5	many	CSVRTSGGGEETQYF	TGCAGCGTCCGGACTAGCGGGGGGGGGGAAGAGACCCAGTACTTC
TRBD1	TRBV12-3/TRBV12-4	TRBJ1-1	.	CVNRRGTGNTEAFF	TGTGTCAACAGGCGAGGGACAGGGAACACTGAAGCTTTCTTT
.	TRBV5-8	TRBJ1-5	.	CASSLDALSNQPQHF	TGTGCCAGCAGCTTGGACGCGCTTAGCAATCAGCCCCAGCATTTT
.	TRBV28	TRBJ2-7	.	CASSLLGQGIAGDKRDEQYF	TGTGCCAGCAGTTTATTAGGACAGGGAATAGCGGGAGACAAGCGGGACGAGCAGTACTTC
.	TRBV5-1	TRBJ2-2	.	CASNLLETNTGELFF	TGCGCCAGCAACTTACTAGAAACGAACACCGGGGAGCTGTTTTTT
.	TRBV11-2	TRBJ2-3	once	CASTLSSSTDTQYF	TGTGCCAGCACCTTGAGCTCCTCCACCGATACGCAGTATTTT
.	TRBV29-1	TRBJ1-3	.	CSTSGVGNTIYF	TGCAGCACCAGTGGCGTCGGAAACACCATATATTTT
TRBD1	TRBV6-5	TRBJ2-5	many	CASSRGQGGKTQYF	TGTGCCAGCAGTCGCGGACAGGGTGGGAAGACCCAGTACTTC
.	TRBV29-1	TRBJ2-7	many	CSSRDSGEQYF	TGCAGCTCTCGGGACTCGGGGGAGCAGTACTTC
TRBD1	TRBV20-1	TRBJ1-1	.	CSARADRDTEAFF	TGCAGTGCTAGAGCGGACAGGGACACTGAAGCTTTCTTT
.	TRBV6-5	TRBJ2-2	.	CARRKQPTGELFF	TGTGCTAGAAGAAAACAGCCCACTGGGGAGCTGTTTTTT
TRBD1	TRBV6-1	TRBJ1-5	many	CASSEGQGMHF	TGTGCCAGCAGTGAGGGACAGGGGATGCATTTT
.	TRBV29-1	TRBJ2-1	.	CSVGGAVSEQFF	TGCAGCGTTGGTGGGGCAGTAAGTGAGCAATTCTTC
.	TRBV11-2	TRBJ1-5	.	CTSSLDPGYNQPQHF	TGTACTAGCAGCTTAGACCCCGGTTACAATCAGCCCCAGCATTTT
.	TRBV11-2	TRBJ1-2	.	CASSLQDSYGYTF	TGTGCCAGCAGCCTCCAGGATAGCTATGGCTACACCTTC
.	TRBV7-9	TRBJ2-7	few	CASSPPLDRSSYEQYF	TGTGCCAGCAGCCCGCCCTTAGACAGGAGCTCCTACGAGCAGTACTTC
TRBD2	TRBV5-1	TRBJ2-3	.	CASSIQRGGWGTDTQYF	TGCGCCAGCAGCATACAACGGGGGGGATGGGGCACAGATACGCAGTATTTT
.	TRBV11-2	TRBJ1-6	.	CVSSLEDFRQNSPLHF	TGTGTCAGCAGCTTAGAGGATTTTCGCCAAAATTCACCCCTCCACTTT
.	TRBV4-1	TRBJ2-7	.	CASSQGRGVRSYEQYF	TGCGCCAGCAGCCAAGGACGGGGAGTCCGTTCCTACGAGCAGTACTTC
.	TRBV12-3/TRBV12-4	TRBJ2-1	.	CASRAGQYNEQLF	TGTGCCAGCAGGGCCGGACAGTACAATGAGCAGCTCTTC
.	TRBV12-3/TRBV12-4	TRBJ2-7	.	CACSFGDHSYDQYF	TGTGCCTGCAGTTTTGGCGACCACTCCTACGATCAGTACTTC
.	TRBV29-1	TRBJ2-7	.	CSVQNRGNYYEHYF	TGCAGCGTCCAGAATAGGGGCAATTATTACGAGCACTACTTC
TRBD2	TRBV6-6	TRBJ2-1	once	CASRHTGTSGHNKLFF	TGTGCCAGCAGACATACCGGGACTAGTGGGCACAATAAGCTGTTCTTC
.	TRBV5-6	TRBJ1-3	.	CASNPARTSGNTIYF	TGTGCCAGCAACCCGGCCAGGACCTCTGGAAACACCATATATTTT
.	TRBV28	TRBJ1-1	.	CASSRSGFSPSTEAFF	TGTGCCAGCAGCCGTTCCGGGTTCTCACCGAGCACTGAAGCTTTCTTT
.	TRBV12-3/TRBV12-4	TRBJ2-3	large	CASRYTDTQYF	TGTGCCAGCAGATACACAGATACGCAGTATTTT
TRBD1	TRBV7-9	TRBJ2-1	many	CASSLGDRERFF	TGTGCCAGCAGCTTAGGGGACAGGGAGAGGTTCTTC
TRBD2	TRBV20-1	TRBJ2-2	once	CSARGGLAPNTGELFF	TGCAGTGCTAGAGGGGGACTAGCGCCGAACACCGGGGAGCTGTTTTTT
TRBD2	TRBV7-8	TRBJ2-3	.	CVNSPLAGGPYGRNTQYF	TGTGTCAACAGCCCTTTAGCGGGAGGCCCATACGGCAGGAATACGCAGTATTTT